The 10 T cell receptor beta chains reported below all come from one sample, sequenced in a study of blood T cell repertoires in COVID-19. TCRdb keeps only in-frame clones here, not all; method: immunoSEQ multiplex PCR. Of about 220,000 clones detected, 83% appear once; the ten largest clones hold approximately 5%. Sequencing was performed on PBMCs or T cells enriched from blood (not recorded which). These receptors were collected from a woman between 45 and 65 years old who had been exposed to COVID-19.

This chain links TRBV6-5 with TRBJ1-3; 7 bases are a match to TRBD1. Germline CDR1 and CDR2: MNHEY and SVGAGI. V was clipped by 11 bases and J by 4 bases; unmatched bases: 11. The CDR3 is made up of 14 amino acids. The CDR3, as DNA: TGTGCCTCCAGGAGGGGGCCGGAGGGAAACACCATATATTTT. It encodes CASRRGPEGNTIYF.

The chain couples TRBV3-1 (or the pseudogene TRBV3-2) to TRBJ2-7; no firm D call. The germline V and J ends were trimmed by 4 bases and 3 bases, with 7 bases remaining between them. The CDR3 consists of 12 residues. Germline CDR1 LGHDT, CDR2 YNNKEL (reference sequence). The CDR3 is CASSPRLYEQYF. Here the CDR3 DNA reads TGTGCCAGCAGCCCCCGACTCTACGAGCAGTACTTC.

The V gene is TRBV5-6, the J gene TRBJ1-4; 7 bases fit TRBD1. From germline, CDR1 is SGHDT and CDR2 YYEEEE. Trimming cost V 3 bases and J 6 bases; bases outside gene matches: 8. This CDR3 has 15 residues. CDR3 nucleotide sequence: TGTGCCAGCAGCTGGTCAGGGGGGCAATATGAAAAACTGTTTTTT. Translating gives CASSWSGGQYEKLFF.

The rearrangement joins TRBV2 to TRBJ2-2; D is uncertain. V lost 6 bases and J 5 bases, leaving 10 bases between the germline ends. The CDR3 totals 13 residues. Per the germline V gene, CDR1 is SNHLY and CDR2 is FYNNEI. The CDR3 coding sequence is TGTGCCAGCAGGAGGTTGTATACCGGGGAGCTGTTTTTT. This gives the protein CASRRLYTGELFF.

The chain employs TRBV19 and TRBJ1-5; D remains ambiguous. V lost 8 bases to trimming and J lost 5 bases, with 13 bases between them. The CDR3 sequence is 13 residues long. Germline V gene sequence: CDR1 LNHDA, CDR2 SQIVND (reference sequence). DNA of the CDR3: TGTGCCAGTTCACGGGAGGTGGATCAGCCCCAGCATTTT. Its translation is CASSREVDQPQHF.

The chain uses TRBV29-1 and TRBJ2-5; 9 bases are shared with TRBD2. The CDR3 runs to 11 residues. V lost 6 bases and J lost 5; bases outside the gene matches: 1. Per the germline V gene, CDR1 is SQVTM and CDR2 is ANQGSEA. The CDR3 sequence: CSVTSGETQYF. CDR3 coding DNA: TGCAGCGTAACTAGCGGGGAGACCCAGTACTTC.

The chain has TRBV19 and TRBJ2-1, with D possibly TRBD1 on 5 matching bases. V was cut by 1 base and J by 7 bases, with 8 bases left in between. Per germline, CDR1 LNHDA and CDR2 SQIVND (reference sequence). The CDR3 totals 13 residues. CDR3 amino acids: CASSIGRGNEQFF. In nucleotides, the CDR3 is TGTGCCAGTAGTATAGGTAGGGGAAATGAGCAGTTCTTC.

The J gene is TRBJ2-7, the V gene TRBV4-3; 10 bases are shared with TRBD2. After removal of 0 bases from V and 2 bases from J, the junction contained 1 base not matched to a gene. Germline CDR1 is LGHNA and CDR2 is YSLEER. This CDR3 region has 15 residues. The CDR3 loop is CASSQELAGTYEQYF. In nucleotides, the CDR3 is TGCGCCAGCAGCCAAGAACTAGCGGGGACCTACGAGCAGTACTTC.

V gene TRBV4-1 combines with J gene TRBJ1-1; 7 bases map to TRBD1. The germline V gene has CDR1 MGHRA and CDR2 YSYEKL. Trimming took 0 bases from V and 2 from J; bases not matched to a gene: 6. The CDR3 spans 16 residues. CDR3 protein: CASSQDWTGANTEAFF. In DNA, the CDR3 is TGCGCCAGCAGCCAAGACTGGACAGGCGCTAACACTGAAGCTTTCTTT.

This clone appeared a single time. V and J are TRBV9 and TRBJ1-2, with unresolved D. The germline V and J ends were trimmed by 0 bases and 6 bases, with 12 bases remaining between them. The germline CDR1 and CDR2 sequences are SGDLS and YYNGEE. This CDR3 is 14 amino acids long. In DNA, the CDR3 is TGTGCCAGCAGCGTAGATGAAGGGCGGGATGGCTACACCTTC. Residues: CASSVDEGRDGYTF.